These T cell receptor beta chains were read from a single sample in a study of siplizumab effects on memory and regulatory T cells. Sequenced by immunoSEQ multiplex PCR; TCRdb stores in-frame clones only, minus some. Among 6,500 to 8,500 clones listed, more than 60% were seen once. The source material was effector memory CD8+ T cells sorted from blood. These receptors came from a human donor in good health. The CDR3 runs from the conserved cysteine through the conserved F or W. A D gene is named only where the DNA matches it firmly. Clone sizes are given selectively: once, few, many, or a class where the clone is expanded.

J: TRBJ2-3; size: .; V: TRBV9; D: .; CDR3: CASSETRSTDTQYF; DNA: TGTGCCAGCAGTGAGACACGAAGCACAGATACGCAGTATTTT
J: TRBJ2-5; size: .; V: TRBV7-9; D: TRBD1; CDR3: CASSTWTGNQETQYF; DNA: TGTGCCAGCAGCACCTGGACAGGGAACCAAGAGACCCAGTACTTC
J: TRBJ1-3; size: once; V: TRBV6-1; D: .; CDR3: CASSEDSMSGNTIYF; DNA: TGTGCCAGCAGTGAGGACAGTATGTCGGGAAACACCATATATTTT
J: TRBJ2-1; size: .; V: TRBV9; D: TRBD2; CDR3: CASSATSGGHNEQFF; DNA: TGTGCCAGCAGCGCGACTAGCGGAGGACACAATGAGCAGTTCTTC
J: TRBJ2-1; size: few; V: TRBV6-1; D: .; CDR3: CASSGTGYNEQFF; DNA: TGTGCCAGCAGTGGGACTGGCTACAATGAGCAGTTCTTC
J: TRBJ1-1; size: .; V: TRBV4-2; D: TRBD1; CDR3: CASSQDTGGVTEAFF; DNA: TGTGCCAGCAGCCAAGATACAGGGGGCGTCACTGAAGCTTTCTTT
J: TRBJ2-5; size: few; V: TRBV6-5; D: .; CDR3: CASSSGRDSETQYF; DNA: TGTGCCAGCAGTTCCGGCCGGGACTCTGAGACCCAGTACTTC
J: TRBJ2-7; size: medium-sized; V: TRBV2; D: TRBD1; CDR3: CASADHGTGNEQYF; DNA: TGTGCCAGCGCTGACCACGGGACAGGGAACGAGCAGTACTTC
J: TRBJ1-3; size: .; V: TRBV6-1; D: TRBD1; CDR3: CASSEGTGGNTIYF; DNA: TGTGCCAGCAGTGAAGGGACAGGTGGAAACACCATATATTTT
J: TRBJ2-1; size: .; V: TRBV4-2; D: .; CDR3: CASSQSGRVRNEQFF; DNA: TGTGCCAGCAGCCAATCAGGGCGGGTTAGGAATGAGCAGTTCTTC
J: TRBJ1-1; size: .; V: TRBV6-5; D: .; CDR3: CASSYSGLEAFF; DNA: TGTGCCAGCAGTTACTCGGGCCTTGAAGCTTTCTTT
J: TRBJ2-4; size: once; V: TRBV6-1; D: TRBD1; CDR3: CASSEASGGSIAKNIQYF; DNA: TGTGCCAGCAGTGAAGCGTCAGGGGGTTCAATAGCCAAAAACATTCAGTACTTC
J: TRBJ2-1; size: .; V: TRBV16; D: TRBD2; CDR3: CASSQSGLAGGNEQFF; DNA: TGTGCCAGCAGCCAATCCGGGCTAGCGGGAGGAAATGAGCAGTTCTTC
J: TRBJ1-4; size: .; V: TRBV28; D: .; CDR3: CASSFSEKLFF; DNA: TGTGCCAGCAGTTTTAGTGAAAAACTGTTTTTT
J: TRBJ1-1; size: .; V: TRBV2; D: .; CDR3: CASSEVIGWRTEAFF; DNA: TGTGCCAGCAGTGAAGTCATTGGGTGGAGGACAGAAGCTTTCTTT
J: TRBJ1-2; size: .; V: TRBV6-1; D: .; CDR3: CASSDYIGPSNGYTF; DNA: TGTGCCAGCAGTGATTATATTGGCCCTTCCAATGGCTACACCTTC
J: TRBJ1-5; size: .; V: TRBV27; D: TRBD1; CDR3: CASSSALPGQGNQPQHF; DNA: TGTGCCAGCAGTTCAGCTCTCCCGGGACAGGGTAACCAGCCCCAGCATTTT
J: TRBJ2-5; size: few; V: TRBV28; D: .; CDR3: CASSLVTGHQETQYF; DNA: TGTGCCAGCAGTTTAGTGACGGGGCACCAAGAGACCCAGTACTTC
J: TRBJ2-7; size: .; V: TRBV6-1; D: .; CDR3: CASSDRDAYSYEQYF; DNA: TGTGCCAGCAGTGACCGGGACGCCTACTCCTACGAGCAGTACTTC
J: TRBJ2-2; size: .; V: TRBV6-5; D: .; CDR3: CASSFEDTGELFF; DNA: TGTGCCAGCAGTTTTGAGGACACCGGGGAGCTGTTTTTT
J: TRBJ2-2; size: few; V: TRBV4-3; D: .; CDR3: CASAGGVANGELFF; DNA: TGCGCCAGCGCAGGGGGGGTAGCCAACGGGGAGCTGTTTTTT
J: TRBJ2-3; size: .; V: TRBV28; D: .; CDR3: CASSWGHTQYF; DNA: TGTGCCAGCAGTTGGGGTCATACGCAGTATTTT
J: TRBJ2-2; size: once; V: TRBV6-4; D: .; CDR3: CASSDGDTGELFF; DNA: TGTGCCAGCAGTGACGGAGACACCGGGGAGCTGTTTTTT
J: TRBJ1-1; size: .; V: TRBV5-4; D: .; CDR3: CASSLDSGNTEAFF; DNA: TGTGCCAGCAGCTTAGATTCGGGGAACACTGAAGCTTTCTTT
J: TRBJ2-5; size: few; V: TRBV6-1; D: TRBD2; CDR3: CASSEASGSQETQYF; DNA: TGTGCCAGCAGTGAAGCTAGCGGGAGCCAAGAGACCCAGTACTTC
J: TRBJ2-3; size: .; V: TRBV5-1; D: TRBD1; CDR3: CASSSGQDTDTQYF; DNA: TGCGCCAGCAGCTCGGGACAGGACACAGATACGCAGTATTTT
J: TRBJ2-1; size: .; V: TRBV9; D: .; CDR3: CASSETGGLTYNEQFF; DNA: TGTGCCAGCAGCGAAACCGGAGGTCTAACCTACAATGAGCAGTTCTTC
J: TRBJ2-3; size: .; V: TRBV9; D: .; CDR3: CASSVVETDTQYF; DNA: TGTGCCAGCAGCGTAGTAGAAACAGATACGCAGTATTTT
J: TRBJ2-7; size: .; V: TRBV28; D: .; CDR3: CASNLQGAGGSEQYF; DNA: TGTGCCAGCAATTTACAGGGGGCGGGAGGAAGCGAGCAGTACTTC
J: TRBJ2-7; size: few; V: TRBV2; D: TRBD1; CDR3: CASLAGGHEQYF; DNA: TGTGCCAGTTTGGCAGGGGGTCATGAGCAGTACTTC
J: TRBJ1-1; size: .; V: TRBV6-9; D: .; CDR3: CASSYWVNTEAFF; DNA: TGTGCCAGCAGTTACTGGGTGAACACTGAAGCTTTCTTT
J: TRBJ1-2; size: .; V: TRBV4-3; D: .; CDR3: CASSQDVGGYGYTF; DNA: TGCGCCAGCAGCCAAGATGTCGGTGGCTATGGCTACACCTTC
J: TRBJ2-5; size: .; V: TRBV28; D: .; CDR3: CASSLGTAGTQYF; DNA: TGTGCCAGCAGTTTGGGGACAGCGGGGACCCAGTACTTC
J: TRBJ2-5; size: .; V: TRBV27; D: TRBD1; CDR3: CASSTEGGHSSETQYF; DNA: TGTGCCAGCAGTACGGAAGGGGGCCATAGCTCGGAGACCCAGTACTTC
J: TRBJ2-3; size: .; V: TRBV7-9; D: .; CDR3: CASSHPRGSGTDTQYF; DNA: TGTGCCAGCAGCCACCCAAGAGGGAGCGGCACAGATACGCAGTATTTT
J: TRBJ2-6; size: .; V: TRBV7-2; D: .; CDR3: CASSFDGGAGANVLTF; DNA: TGTGCCAGCAGCTTCGATGGGGGTGCTGGGGCCAACGTCCTGACTTTC
J: TRBJ2-1; size: .; V: TRBV7-7; D: TRBD2; CDR3: CASSRGLAGEQFF; DNA: TGTGCTAGCAGCCGCGGACTAGCGGGAGAGCAGTTCTTC
J: TRBJ2-3; size: .; V: TRBV2; D: TRBD1; CDR3: CASSSDRGPADTQYF; DNA: TGTGCCAGCAGCTCCGACAGGGGGCCGGCAGATACGCAGTATTTT
J: TRBJ1-2; size: few; V: TRBV15; D: TRBD1; CDR3: CATSRETGGSYTF; DNA: TGTGCCACCAGCAGAGAGACAGGGGGTAGCTACACCTTC
J: TRBJ1-2; size: few; V: TRBV2; D: .; CDR3: CASSEEGNGYTF; DNA: TGTGCCAGCAGTGAGGAGGGGAATGGCTACACCTTC
J: TRBJ1-1; size: .; V: TRBV6-1; D: TRBD1; CDR3: CASRLDRLNTEAFF; DNA: TGTGCCAGCAGACTGGACAGGCTGAACACTGAAGCTTTCTTT
J: TRBJ2-7; size: .; V: TRBV4-2; D: .; CDR3: CASSQDRTAPSYEQYF; DNA: TGTGCCAGCAGCCAAGATCGGACAGCTCCCTCCTACGAGCAGTACTTC
J: TRBJ2-7; size: .; V: TRBV7-8; D: .; CDR3: CASSSEQGYEQYF; DNA: TGTGCCAGCAGCTCGGAACAGGGCTACGAGCAGTACTTC
J: TRBJ1-1; size: .; V: TRBV6-1; D: .; CDR3: CASSERHIMNTEAFF; DNA: TGTGCCAGCAGTGAAAGACACATTATGAACACTGAAGCTTTCTTT
J: TRBJ2-1; size: .; V: TRBV28; D: TRBD1; CDR3: CASSFLGTGGYNEQFF; DNA: TGTGCCAGCAGTTTTCTTGGGACAGGGGGCTACAATGAGCAGTTCTTC
J: TRBJ2-7; size: .; V: TRBV6-1; D: TRBD2; CDR3: CASKLAGSSYEQYF; DNA: TGTGCCAGCAAGTTAGCGGGGAGCTCCTACGAGCAGTACTTC
J: TRBJ2-2; size: large; V: TRBV9; D: .; CDR3: CASGSGGGELFF; DNA: TGTGCCAGCGGGTCAGGCGGCGGGGAGCTGTTTTTT
J: TRBJ2-2; size: once; V: TRBV6-1; D: .; CDR3: CASRRDAGELFF; DNA: TGTGCCAGCAGAAGAGATGCCGGGGAGCTGTTTTTT
J: TRBJ2-5; size: few; V: TRBV7-9; D: TRBD2; CDR3: CATGGIQETQYF; DNA: TGTGCCACCGGGGGGATCCAAGAGACCCAGTACTTC
J: TRBJ2-1; size: .; V: TRBV6-1; D: TRBD2; CDR3: CASTEGITSGMGNEQFF; DNA: TGTGCCAGCACTGAGGGGATAACTAGCGGGATGGGCAATGAGCAGTTCTTC
J: TRBJ2-7; size: .; V: TRBV4-2; D: TRBD1; CDR3: CASSQVSQGESEQYF; DNA: TGTGCCAGCAGCCAAGTTTCGCAGGGGGAAAGCGAGCAGTACTTC
J: TRBJ2-2; size: .; V: TRBV5-4; D: TRBD2; CDR3: CASSLADNTGELFF; DNA: TGTGCCAGCAGCCTAGCGGATAACACCGGGGAGCTGTTTTTT
J: TRBJ2-5; size: .; V: TRBV5-4; D: .; CDR3: CASSLGPRGGTQYF; DNA: TGTGCCAGCAGCTTAGGACCTCGAGGGGGGACCCAGTACTTC
J: TRBJ1-5; size: .; V: TRBV5-6; D: .; CDR3: CASSSYSNQPQHF; DNA: TGTGCCAGCAGCTCCTATAGCAATCAGCCCCAGCATTTT